The 17 T cell receptor beta chains listed next were all sequenced from one sample in a study of blood T cell repertoires in COVID-19. The assay was immunoSEQ multiplex PCR, and TCRdb's table has in-frame clones only and misses some. The table has some 180,000 clones, 84% seen once. Input material: PBMCs or T cells enriched from blood (not recorded which). The receptors here all came from a woman in her thirties who had been exposed to COVID-19.

V is TRBV9 and J is TRBJ1-1; 10 nucleotides agree with TRBD1. This CDR3 is 15 amino acids long. The V gene's germline CDR1 is SGDLS and CDR2 YYNGEE. Trimming took 4 bases from V and 7 from J; bases not matched to a gene: 10. In nucleotides, the CDR3 is TGTGCCAGCAGCTCCCGGGACAGGGGATTCGGTGAAGCTTTCTTT. Its translation: CASSSRDRGFGEAFF.

The chain recombines TRBV25-1 with TRBJ2-2, with D perhaps TRBD1 (6 bases). Germline CDR1 and CDR2: MGHDK and SYGVNS. The CDR3 extends over 13 amino acids. V lost 5 bases, J lost 9 bases, and 13 bases lay in between. Here the CDR3 DNA reads TGTGCCAGCAGTACCGCCCAGGGGCGGGAGCTGTTTTTT. Protein: CASSTAQGRELFF.

This clone was counted once. In DNA, the CDR3 is TGCGCCAGCAGCCAAGATTGGACAGGGGGCGCATTGAACACCGGGGAGCTGTTTTTT. It yields the protein CASSQDWTGGALNTGELFF. The V gene is TRBV4-1, the J gene TRBJ2-2; 11 bases are shared with TRBD1. The CDR3 covers 19 residues. Germline V gives CDR1 MGHRA, CDR2 YSYEKL. Trimming removed 0 bases from V and 1 base from J; junction bases left unmatched: 7.

The chain is built from TRBV19 and TRBJ1-2; possible D gene TRBD1, 6 bases. Germline CDR1 reads LNHDA; CDR2 reads SQIVND (reference sequence). This CDR3 comprises 17 residues. V was pared by 2 bases and J by 4 bases, with 20 bases between. CDR3 protein: CASSISGGASRSYGYTF. CDR3 sequence (DNA): TGTGCCAGTAGTATAAGTGGGGGGGCCAGTCGGAGCTATGGCTACACCTTC.

This clone turned up a few times. The rearrangement joins TRBV27 to TRBJ1-5, with D possibly matching TRBD1 (5 bases). Germline lookup yields CDR1 MNHEY and CDR2 SMNVEV (reference sequence). Trimming stripped 0 bases from V and 7 bases from J, with 22 bases between. The CDR3 is 18 residues long. CDR3 DNA sequence: TGTGCCAGCAGTTTATCGATTGCGGGCGGGGGAGGAAAACAGCCCCAGCATTTT. This sequence encodes CASSLSIAGGGGKQPQHF.

V usage is TRBV30 and J usage is TRBJ2-1; tentatively, D is TRBD1 (5 bases). Between the trimmed V and J ends, which lost 0 bases and 10 bases, there was a span of 13 bases. Germline V gene data show CDR1 as GTSNPN and CDR2 as SVGIG (reference sequence). There are 13 residues in the CDR3. The CDR3 here is CAWSVQRGWEQFF. The DNA of the CDR3 is TGTGCCTGGAGTGTACAAAGGGGATGGGAGCAGTTCTTC.

V usage is TRBV11-3 and J usage is TRBJ2-1; D unclear. This CDR3 region has 13 residues. The V and J ends lost 0 bases and 8 bases respectively, with 8 bases between them. Looked up from germline, CDR1 is SGHNT and CDR2 is YENEEA. The CDR3 DNA reads as TGTGCCAGCAGCTTAGATCCAAATGATGAGCAGTTCTTC. Amino acids: CASSLDPNDEQFF.

J is TRBJ2-5 and V is TRBV3-1 (or the pseudogene TRBV3-2), with no clear D. V was pared by 0 bases and J by 4 bases, with 12 bases between. Germline V gene lookup returns CDR1 LGHDT and CDR2 YNNKEL (reference sequence). The CDR3 totals 15 residues. CDR3 nucleotides: TGTGCCAGCAGCCAAGATTCAGGTTTCCCAGAGACCCAGTACTTC. Protein: CASSQDSGFPETQYF.

This chain links TRBV5-5 with TRBJ1-2; D is unclear. There are 14 residues in the CDR3. Germline CDR1 is SGHKS and CDR2 is YYEKEE (reference sequence). V dropped 6 bases and J dropped 3 bases, with 15 bases sitting between them. In DNA, the CDR3 is TGTGCCAGCACCAATTGGACGGGGTACTATGGCTACACCTTC. It is translated as CASTNWTGYYGYTF.

This chain uses TRBV13 with TRBJ2-5; TRBD2 aligns across 11 bases. Germline-derived CDR1 and CDR2 are PRHDT and FYEKMQ (reference sequence). V gave up 6 bases and J gave up 4 bases; unmatched junction bases: 7. The CDR3 is 15 amino acids. The CDR3 bases are TGTGCCAGCAGTTCCCGACTAGCGGGGTTAGAGACCCAGTACTTC. It codes for CASSSRLAGLETQYF. The full variable domain, rest sourced from reference TRBV13 and TRBJ2-5, is AAGVIQSPRHLIKEKRETATLKCYPIPRHDTVYWYQQGPGQDPQFLISFYEKMQSDKGSIPDRFSAQQFSDYHSELNMSSLELGDSALYFCASSSRLAGLETQYFGPGTRLLVL.

This chain connects TRBV27 to TRBJ1-5, with 7 bases that match TRBD1. The germline CDR1 and CDR2 sequences are MNHEY and SMNVEV (reference sequence). Trimming cost V 2 bases and J 2 bases; bases outside gene matches: 3. The CDR3 extends over 15 amino acids. The CDR3 region has the DNA TGTGCCAGCAGTTTAAGGGGGACAGGCAATCAGCCCCAGCATTTT. Translating it yields CASSLRGTGNQPQHF.

This clone was seen more than once but under ten times. This chain connects TRBV18 to TRBJ1-2; 8 bases are a match to TRBD1. The CDR3 runs to 16 residues. Germline V lookup: CDR1 KGHSH, CDR2 LQKENI. Trimming at V came to 3 bases and at J to 6 bases, leaving 12 bases not matched to a gene. CDR3 protein: CASSPPIARGLDGYTF. In nucleotides, the CDR3 is TGTGCCAGCTCACCCCCGATCGCCAGGGGGCTTGATGGCTACACCTTC.

V and J are TRBV19 and TRBJ1-1, with D perhaps TRBD1 (6 bases). The CDR3 covers 14 residues. V dropped 7 bases and J dropped 1 base, with 13 bases sitting between them. In germline, CDR1 is LNHDA, CDR2 SQIVND (reference sequence). The CDR3 here is CASTPDRWNTEAFF. Written as DNA, the CDR3 is TGTGCCAGTACCCCAGACAGGTGGAACACTGAAGCTTTCTTT.

The chain couples TRBV9 to TRBJ1-6, with a weak D call TRBD1 (6 bases). Per the germline V gene, CDR1 is SGDLS and CDR2 is YYNGEE. V was shortened by 3 bases and J by 13 bases, with 11 bases between the two germline ends. CDR3 length: 12 amino acids. The CDR3 DNA follows: TGTGCCAGCAGCGAAACAGGGCCGCCCCTCCACTTT. Its protein product is CASSETGPPLHF. Full variable domain (missing parts from reference TRBV9 and TRBJ1-6): DSGVTQTPKHLITATGQRVTLRCSPRSGDLSVYWYQQSLDQGLQFLIQYYNGEERAKGNILERFSAQQFPDLHSELNLSSLELGDSALYFCASSETGPPLHFGNGTRLTVT.

The rearrangement uses TRBV6-6 and TRBJ2-7; a weak D match, TRBD1 (6 bases). This CDR3 has 16 amino acids. Trimming cost V 4 bases and J 3 bases, with 19 bases left between them. Per the germline V gene, CDR1 is MNHNY and CDR2 is SVGAGI (reference sequence). The CDR3 DNA sequence: TGTGCCAGCAGTTTCGATAACCAGGGGCCAAGCTACGAGCAGTACTTC. The encoded protein is CASSFDNQGPSYEQYF.

The rearrangement links TRBV19 to TRBJ1-1; D ambiguous. CDR3 length: 13 residues. Germline assignment: CDR1 LNHDA and CDR2 SQIVND (reference sequence). V was clipped by 3 bases and J by 1 base, with 6 bases between them. CDR3 in amino acids: CASSIYGNTEAFF. Written as DNA, the CDR3 is TGTGCCAGTAGTATTTACGGGAACACTGAAGCTTTCTTT.

The J gene is TRBJ1-1, the V gene TRBV13, with a tentative D call TRBD1 (6 bases). Trimming removed 5 bases from V and 4 bases from J, with 14 bases in between. The CDR3 contains 14 residues. Per germline, CDR1 PRHDT and CDR2 FYEKMQ (reference sequence). The CDR3 reads CASSPRQAGTEAFF. The CDR3 DNA reads as TGTGCCAGCAGCCCGAGACAGGCGGGCACTGAAGCTTTCTTT.